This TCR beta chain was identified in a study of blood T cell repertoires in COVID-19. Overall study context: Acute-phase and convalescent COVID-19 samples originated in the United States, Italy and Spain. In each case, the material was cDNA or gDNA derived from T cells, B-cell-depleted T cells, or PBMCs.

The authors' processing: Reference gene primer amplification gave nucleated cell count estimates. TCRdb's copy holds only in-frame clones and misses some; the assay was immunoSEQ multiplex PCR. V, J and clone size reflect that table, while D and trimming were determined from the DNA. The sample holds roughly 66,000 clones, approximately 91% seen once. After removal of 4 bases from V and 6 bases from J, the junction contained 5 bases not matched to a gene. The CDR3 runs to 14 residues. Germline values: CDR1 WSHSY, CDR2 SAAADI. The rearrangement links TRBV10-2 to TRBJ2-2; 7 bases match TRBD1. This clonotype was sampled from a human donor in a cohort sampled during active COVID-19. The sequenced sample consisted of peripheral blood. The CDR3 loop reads CASSVAGGAGELFF. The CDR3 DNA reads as TGCGCCAGCAGTGTAGCAGGGGGAGCCGGGGAGCTGTTTTTT.